Sequencing of this T cell receptor beta chain was carried out in a study of cytomegalovirus exposure and HLA in healthy donors. This CDR3 is 16 amino acids long. The J segment lost 2 bases and the V segment lost 4 bases, leaving 10 bases of the junction unmatched. In germline, CDR1 is LNHNV, CDR2 YYDKDF (reference sequence). PCR used 60 Vbeta primers and 13 Jbeta primers. The table came from immunoSEQ multiplex PCR; TCRdb's copy has only in-frame clones and leaves some out. The sample lists 150,000 to 200,000 clones, about 80% occurring once. This chain links TRBV15 with TRBJ2-7; 8 nucleotides align to TRBD1. The sequenced sample consisted of PBMCs. The origin of this receptor is a man younger than 35 in good health and CMV-seropositive. The CDR3 is CATSTHGQGFPYEQYF. In DNA form, the CDR3 reads TGTGCCACCAGCACACACGGACAGGGCTTCCCCTACGAGCAGTACTTC.